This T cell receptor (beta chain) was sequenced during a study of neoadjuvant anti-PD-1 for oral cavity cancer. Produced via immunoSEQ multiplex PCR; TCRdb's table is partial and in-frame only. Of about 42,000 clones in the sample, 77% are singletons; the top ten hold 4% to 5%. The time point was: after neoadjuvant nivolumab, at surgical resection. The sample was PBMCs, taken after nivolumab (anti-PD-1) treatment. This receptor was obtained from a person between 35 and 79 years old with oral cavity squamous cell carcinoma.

CDR3: CASSENRLNTEAFF. The CDR3 bases are TGCGCCAGCAGTGAGAACAGACTGAACACTGAAGCTTTCTTT. The chain carries TRBV10-2 and TRBJ1-1, with D unclear. This CDR3 comprises 14 residues. The V end lost 2 bases, the J end lost 0 bases, and 7 bases lay between the germline ends. Germline values: CDR1 WSHSY, CDR2 SAAADI.